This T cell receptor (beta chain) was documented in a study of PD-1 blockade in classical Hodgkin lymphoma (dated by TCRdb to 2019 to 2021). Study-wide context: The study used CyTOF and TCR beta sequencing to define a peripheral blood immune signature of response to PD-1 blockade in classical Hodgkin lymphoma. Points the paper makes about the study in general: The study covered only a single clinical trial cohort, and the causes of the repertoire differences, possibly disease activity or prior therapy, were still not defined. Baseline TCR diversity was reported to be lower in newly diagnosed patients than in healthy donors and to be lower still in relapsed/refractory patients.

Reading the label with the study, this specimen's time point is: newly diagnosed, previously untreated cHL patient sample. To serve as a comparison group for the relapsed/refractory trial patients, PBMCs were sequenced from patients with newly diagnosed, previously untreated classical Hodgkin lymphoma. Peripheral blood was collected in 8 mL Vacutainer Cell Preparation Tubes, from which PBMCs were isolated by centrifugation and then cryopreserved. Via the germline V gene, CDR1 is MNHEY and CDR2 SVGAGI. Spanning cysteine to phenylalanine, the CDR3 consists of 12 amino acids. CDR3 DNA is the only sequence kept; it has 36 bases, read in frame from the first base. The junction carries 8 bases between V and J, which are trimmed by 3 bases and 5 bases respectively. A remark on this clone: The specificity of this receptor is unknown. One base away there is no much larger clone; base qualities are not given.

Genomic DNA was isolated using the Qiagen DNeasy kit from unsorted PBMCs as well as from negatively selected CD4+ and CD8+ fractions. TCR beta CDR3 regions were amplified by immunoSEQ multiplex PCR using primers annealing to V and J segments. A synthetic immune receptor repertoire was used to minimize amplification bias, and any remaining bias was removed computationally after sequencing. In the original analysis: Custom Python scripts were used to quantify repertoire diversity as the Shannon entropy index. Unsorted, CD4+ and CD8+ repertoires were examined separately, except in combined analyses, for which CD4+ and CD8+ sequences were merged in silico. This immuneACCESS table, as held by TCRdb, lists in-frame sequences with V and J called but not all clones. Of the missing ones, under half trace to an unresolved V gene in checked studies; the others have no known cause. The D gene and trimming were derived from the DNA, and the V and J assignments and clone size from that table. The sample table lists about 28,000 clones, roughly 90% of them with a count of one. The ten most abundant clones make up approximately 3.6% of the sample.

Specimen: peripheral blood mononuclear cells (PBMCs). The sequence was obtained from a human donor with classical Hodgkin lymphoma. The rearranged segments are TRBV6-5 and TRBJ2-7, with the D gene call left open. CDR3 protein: CASSYPADEQYF. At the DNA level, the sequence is TGTGCCAGCAGTTATCCGGCAGACGAGCAGTACTTC.